This T cell receptor beta chain was documented in a study of tumor and adjacent non-tumor tissue in lung cancer. This sample's RNA came from whole unsorted tissue. More than 3 cm separated this lung sample from the edge of the tumor. Newly diagnosed lung cancer patients had thoracic surgery in China, August–late 2014, without prior chemotherapy. This clonotype has just a few counts. The junction departs from the called germline gene at one end, perhaps through a read error. A modified ARM-PCR protocol with three rounds of nested PCR amplified TCRbeta. TCRdb recomputed calls from the multiplex PCR reads with MiXCR, one row per CDR3 protein. Of 60,000 to 70,000 distinct CDR3 sequences detected, under 80% appear once; the ten largest clones hold over 35%. Per the germline V gene, CDR1 is SGHRS and CDR2 is YFSETQ. This CDR3 contains 15 residues.

This receptor was identified in a man in his 60s with non-small cell lung cancer. The sequenced sample was distant non-tumor lung tissue. V usage is TRBV5-1 and J usage is TRBJ2-2, with 7 bases identical to TRBD2. The DNA of the CDR3 is TGCGCCAGCAGCTGGGGGACTACAAACACCGGGGAGCTGCTTTTT. Amino acid sequence: CASSWGTTNTGELLF.